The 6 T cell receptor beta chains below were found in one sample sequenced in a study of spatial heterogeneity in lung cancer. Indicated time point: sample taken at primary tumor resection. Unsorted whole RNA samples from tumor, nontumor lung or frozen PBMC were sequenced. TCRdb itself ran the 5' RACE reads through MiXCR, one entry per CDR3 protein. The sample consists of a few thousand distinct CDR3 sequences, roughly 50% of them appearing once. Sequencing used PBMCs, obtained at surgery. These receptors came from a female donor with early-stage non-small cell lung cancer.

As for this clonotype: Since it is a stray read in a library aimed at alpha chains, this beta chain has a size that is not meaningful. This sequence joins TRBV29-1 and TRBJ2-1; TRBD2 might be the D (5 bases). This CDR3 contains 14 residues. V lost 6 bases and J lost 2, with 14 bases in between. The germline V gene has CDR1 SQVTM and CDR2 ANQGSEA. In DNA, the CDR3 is TGCAGCGTCCTATTAGAGGGTCCCTACAATGAGCAGTTCTTC. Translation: CSVLLEGPYNEQFF.

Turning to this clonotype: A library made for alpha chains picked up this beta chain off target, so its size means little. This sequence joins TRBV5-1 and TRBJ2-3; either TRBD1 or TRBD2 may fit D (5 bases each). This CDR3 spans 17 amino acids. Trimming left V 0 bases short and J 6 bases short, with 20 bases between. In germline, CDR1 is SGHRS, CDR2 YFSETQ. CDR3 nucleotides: TGCGCCAGCAGCTTGGAAAGCCGGGGCCTTCTTATGGATACGCAGTATTTT. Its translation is CASSLESRGLLMDTQYF.

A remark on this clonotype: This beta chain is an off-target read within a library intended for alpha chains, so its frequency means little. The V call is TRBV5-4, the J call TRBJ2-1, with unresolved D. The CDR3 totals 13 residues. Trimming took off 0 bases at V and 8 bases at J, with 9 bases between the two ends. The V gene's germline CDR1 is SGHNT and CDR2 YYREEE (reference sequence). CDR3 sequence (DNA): TGTGCCAGCAGCTTGGGACCCGCCGATGAGCAGTTCTTC. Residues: CASSLGPADEQFF.

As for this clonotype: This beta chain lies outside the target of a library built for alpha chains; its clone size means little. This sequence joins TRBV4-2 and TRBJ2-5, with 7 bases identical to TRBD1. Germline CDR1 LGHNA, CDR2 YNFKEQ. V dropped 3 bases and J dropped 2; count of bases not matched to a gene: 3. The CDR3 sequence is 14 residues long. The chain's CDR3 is CASSQQTGQETQYF. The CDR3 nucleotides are TGTGCCAGCAGCCAGCAGACAGGGCAAGAGACCCAGTACTTC.

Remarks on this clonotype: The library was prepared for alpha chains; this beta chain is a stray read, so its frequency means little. CDR3 nucleotide sequence: TGCAGTGCTAGCAAATTGGGGGCCAACGTCCTGACTTTC. Translated: CSASKLGANVLTF. The rearrangement joins TRBV20-1 to TRBJ2-6; D ambiguous. The germline CDR1 and CDR2 sequences are DFQATT and SNEGSKA (reference sequence). Trimming removed 3 bases at V and 4 bases at J, with 7 bases between. CDR3 length equals 13 residues.

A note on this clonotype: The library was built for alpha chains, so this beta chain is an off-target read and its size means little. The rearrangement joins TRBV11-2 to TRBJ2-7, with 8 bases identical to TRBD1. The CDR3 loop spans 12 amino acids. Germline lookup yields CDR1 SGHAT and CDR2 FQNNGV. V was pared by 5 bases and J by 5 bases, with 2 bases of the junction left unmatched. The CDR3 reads CASSEDRDEQYF. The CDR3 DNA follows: TGTGCCAGCAGCGAGGACAGGGACGAGCAGTACTTC.